The 6 T cell receptor beta chains reported below all come from one sample, sequenced in a study of PD-L1 blockade in urothelial cancer. Time point indicated: peripheral blood 6 weeks after treatment start. Libraries were prepared by immunoSEQ multiplex PCR; TCRdb keeps only in-frame clonotypes and omits some of them. This table holds about 76,000 clones, 91% found once. The source was PBMCs, collected around atezolizumab (anti-PD-L1) treatment. The source of these receptors is a woman at least 80 years old with urothelial cancer.

This clone was recorded once. The chain uses TRBV19 and TRBJ1-5; TRBD1 is a possible D gene (5 bases). In germline, CDR1 is LNHDA, CDR2 SQIVND (reference sequence). There are 15 residues in the CDR3. V was cut by 3 bases and J by 5 bases, with 14 bases left in between. CDR3 protein: CASSMGGTYYQPQHF. CDR3 nucleotides: TGTGCCAGTAGTATGGGGGGGACCTATTATCAGCCCCAGCATTTT.

The V call is TRBV2, the J call TRBJ1-2; D uncertain. Germline values: CDR1 SNHLY, CDR2 FYNNEI. Trimming took off 7 bases at V and 3 bases at J, with 6 bases between the two ends. There are 11 residues in the CDR3. The CDR3 sequence is CASTQDYGYTF. The CDR3 nucleotides read TGTGCCAGCACGCAGGACTATGGCTACACCTTC.

The chain carries TRBV5-5 and TRBJ2-5; the match to TRBD2 covers 12 bases. The length of the CDR3 is 15 residues. V lost 3 bases to trimming and J lost 2 bases; unmatched junction nucleotides: 2. CDR1 and CDR2 from the germline V gene are SGHKS and YYEKEE (reference sequence). The CDR3 reads CASSWGLAGQETQYF. DNA of the CDR3: TGTGCCAGCAGCTGGGGACTAGCGGGTCAAGAGACCCAGTACTTC.

This chain connects TRBV19 to TRBJ1-5; D remains ambiguous. Germline CDR1 is LNHDA and CDR2 is SQIVND (reference sequence). Trimming shortened V by 4 bases and J by 3 bases, and 7 bases separated the two germline ends. The CDR3 runs 13 residues. In DNA, the CDR3 is TGTGCCAGTAGTACCCAGTACAATCAGCCCCAGCATTTT. This translates into CASSTQYNQPQHF.

The J gene is TRBJ1-2, the V gene TRBV19; no firm D call. The V and J ends lost 3 bases and 2 bases respectively, with 7 bases between them. CDR1 is LNHDA and CDR2 is SQIVND in the germline V gene (reference sequence). The CDR3 covers 13 residues. In nucleotides, the CDR3 is TGTGCCAGTAGTATGGGAGAAAACTATGGCTACACCTTC. Amino acids: CASSMGENYGYTF.

This chain connects TRBV7-9 to TRBJ2-3; 12 bases line up with TRBD2. Germline V gene lookup returns CDR1 SEHNR and CDR2 FQNEAQ (reference sequence). This CDR3 region has 16 residues. Trimming at V came to 4 bases and at J to 0 bases, leaving 2 bases not matched to a gene. CDR3 amino acids: CASSWTSGTSTDTQYF. Here the CDR3 DNA reads TGTGCCAGCAGCTGGACTAGCGGGACAAGCACAGATACGCAGTATTTT.